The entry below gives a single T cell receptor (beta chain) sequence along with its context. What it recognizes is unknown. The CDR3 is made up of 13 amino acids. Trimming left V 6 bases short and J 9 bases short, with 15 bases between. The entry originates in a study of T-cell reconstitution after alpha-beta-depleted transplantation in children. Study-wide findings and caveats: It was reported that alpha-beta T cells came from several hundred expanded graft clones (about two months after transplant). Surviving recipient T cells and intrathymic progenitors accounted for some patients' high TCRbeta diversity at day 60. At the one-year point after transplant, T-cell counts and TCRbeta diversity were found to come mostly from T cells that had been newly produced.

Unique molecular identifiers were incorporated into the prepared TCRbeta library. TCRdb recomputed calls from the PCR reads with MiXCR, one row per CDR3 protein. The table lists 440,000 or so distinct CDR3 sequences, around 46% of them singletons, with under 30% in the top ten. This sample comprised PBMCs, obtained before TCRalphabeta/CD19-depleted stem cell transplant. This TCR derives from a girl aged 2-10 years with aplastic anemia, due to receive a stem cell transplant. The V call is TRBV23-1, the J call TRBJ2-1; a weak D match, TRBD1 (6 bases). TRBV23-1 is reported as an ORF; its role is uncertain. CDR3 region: CASRSGQFGEQFF. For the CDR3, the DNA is TGCGCCAGCAGATCAGGACAGTTCGGTGAGCAGTTCTTC.